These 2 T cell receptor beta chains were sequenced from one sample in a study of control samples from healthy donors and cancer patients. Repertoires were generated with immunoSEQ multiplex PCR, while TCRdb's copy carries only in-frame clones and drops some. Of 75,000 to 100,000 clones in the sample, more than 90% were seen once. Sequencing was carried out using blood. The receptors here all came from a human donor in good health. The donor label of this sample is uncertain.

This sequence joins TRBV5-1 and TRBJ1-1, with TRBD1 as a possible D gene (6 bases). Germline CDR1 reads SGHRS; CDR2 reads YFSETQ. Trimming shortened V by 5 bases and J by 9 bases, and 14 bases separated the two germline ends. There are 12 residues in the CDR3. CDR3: CASSFTGYQAFF. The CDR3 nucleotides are TGCGCCAGCAGTTTTACAGGGTATCAAGCTTTCTTT.

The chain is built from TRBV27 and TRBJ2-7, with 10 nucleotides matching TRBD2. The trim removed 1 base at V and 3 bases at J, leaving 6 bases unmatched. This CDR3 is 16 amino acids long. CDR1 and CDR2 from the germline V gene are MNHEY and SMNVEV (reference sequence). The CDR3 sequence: CASSLFTSGVVYEQYF. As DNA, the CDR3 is TGTGCCAGCAGTTTATTCACTAGCGGGGTGGTCTACGAGCAGTACTTC.